These T cell receptor beta chains were read from a single sample in a study of cytomegalovirus exposure and HLA in healthy donors. Profiling relied on immunoSEQ multiplex PCR, and the TCRdb table lists in-frame clones only, not all of them. Here the sample spans approximately 150,000 clones, almost 85% being singletons. Sequencing was performed on PBMCs. The receptors come from a young man in good health and CMV-seropositive. Both conserved end residues are part of each CDR3. The order of the fields is CDR3 length, clone size, V gene, J gene, D gene, CDR3 protein, CDR3 DNA. A D gene is named only where the DNA matches it firmly. Clone size appears in some rows only: once, few, many, or a class for an expanded clone.

11	.	TRBV29-1	TRBJ2-1	.	CSVEDQREQFF	TGCAGCGTTGAAGATCAGCGAGAGCAGTTCTTC
13	.	TRBV10-3	TRBJ1-5	.	CAISEGDIQPQHF	TGTGCCATCAGTGAAGGAGATATCCAGCCCCAGCATTTT
14	.	TRBV29-1	TRBJ2-1	TRBD2	CSVIVAGVQHEQFF	TGCAGCGTCATCGTAGCGGGAGTACAGCATGAGCAGTTCTTC
12	.	TRBV19	TRBJ2-7	.	CASRGSPYEQYF	TGTGCCAGTCGGGGGTCCCCCTACGAGCAGTACTTC
17	.	TRBV4-1	TRBJ1-4	.	CASSQGGWVLVNEKLFF	TGCGCCAGCAGCCAGGGGGGATGGGTGCTCGTAAATGAAAAACTGTTTTTT
17	once	TRBV21-1	TRBJ2-2	.	CASSRRSGRPNTGELFF	TGTGCCAGCAGCAGACGTAGCGGGAGACCGAACACCGGGGAGCTGTTTTTT
17	.	TRBV5-1	TRBJ1-1	.	CASSLYVGGATNTEAFF	TGCGCCAGCAGCTTGTACGTAGGGGGGGCTACGAACACTGAAGCTTTCTTT
13	.	TRBV11-2	TRBJ1-1	.	CASSSGGGLEAFF	TGTGCCAGCAGCTCGGGCGGAGGGCTCGAAGCTTTCTTT
15	.	TRBV7-9	TRBJ2-7	.	CASRPLDRPTYEQYF	TGTGCCAGCAGGCCCCTCGACAGGCCAACCTACGAGCAGTACTTC
18	.	TRBV28	TRBJ2-1	TRBD1	CASSPQGQGGFLADEQFF	TGTGCCAGCAGTCCTCAGGGACAGGGTGGGTTTCTGGCGGATGAGCAGTTCTTC
15	.	TRBV7-2	TRBJ1-6	.	CASSGNRGYNSPLHF	TGTGCCAGCAGCGGGAACCGGGGATATAATTCACCCCTCCACTTT
15	.	TRBV6-6	TRBJ1-6	TRBD1	CASSLTGTANSPLHF	TGTGCCAGCAGTTTAACCGGGACAGCTAATTCACCCCTCCACTTT
15	.	TRBV19	TRBJ1-5	TRBD1	CASSTSGTGGRHQHF	TGTGCCAGTAGCACCTCCGGGACAGGGGGCCGACACCAGCACTTT
16	.	TRBV5-1	TRBJ2-1	.	CASSLGAGAAYNEQFF	TGCGCCAGCAGCCTGGGAGCGGGCGCAGCCTACAATGAGCAGTTCTTC
15	.	TRBV6-6	TRBJ1-2	TRBD1	CASSDSGTGGYGYTF	TGTGCCAGCAGTGACTCCGGGACAGGGGGCTATGGCTACACCTTC
17	.	TRBV5-1	TRBJ2-3	TRBD2	CASSGGGLAGVTDTQYF	TGCGCCAGCAGCGGAGGAGGACTAGCGGGAGTCACAGATACGCAGTATTTT
15	.	TRBV2	TRBJ1-5	.	CASSTRQYSNQPQHF	TGTGCCAGCAGTACGAGACAGTATAGCAATCAGCCCCAGCATTTT
12	.	TRBV27	TRBJ2-1	.	CASSFPGGEQFF	TGTGCCAGCAGTTTTCCGGGGGGCGAGCAGTTCTTC
14	.	TRBV29-1	TRBJ2-7	.	CSVVGQGGPREQYF	TGCAGCGTTGTAGGCCAGGGGGGCCCGCGCGAGCAGTACTTC
16	.	TRBV5-1	TRBJ2-1	TRBD2	CASSLSASGGAYEQFF	TGCGCCAGCAGCTTGTCGGCTAGCGGGGGGGCTTATGAGCAGTTCTTC
14	.	TRBV11-2	TRBJ1-2	.	CATTPRTGTPNYTF	TGTGCCACGACCCCCAGGACTGGAACTCCAAACTACACCTTC
16	few	TRBV18	TRBJ2-7	.	CASSPPVKQGSYEQYF	TGTGCCAGCTCACCACCGGTAAAACAGGGTAGTTACGAGCAGTACTTC
18	.	TRBV4-2	TRBJ2-2	.	CASSQDRVVGGYTGELFF	TGTGCCAGCAGCCAAGATAGGGTTGTAGGGGGTTACACCGGGGAGCTGTTTTTT
16	.	TRBV28	TRBJ1-5	TRBD1	CASTLRTGVSNQPQHF	TGTGCCAGCACCTTACGGACAGGGGTTTCCAATCAGCCCCAGCATTTT
14	once	TRBV18	TRBJ2-7	.	CASSLKTGAYEQYF	TGTGCCAGCTCACTGAAAACAGGAGCCTACGAGCAGTACTTC
18	.	TRBV7-9	TRBJ1-6	TRBD1	CASSTSDRGRFYNSPLHF	TGTGCCAGCAGCACCTCCGACAGGGGACGATTTTATAATTCACCCCTCCACTTT
14	.	TRBV18	TRBJ1-1	TRBD1	CASSPGQSDTEAFF	TGTGCCAGCTCACCGGGACAGTCGGACACTGAAGCTTTCTTT
15	.	TRBV28	TRBJ2-3	TRBD1	CASSFRDRGTDTQYF	TGTGCCAGCAGTTTCCGGGACAGGGGCACAGATACGCAGTATTTT
14	.	TRBV5-1	TRBJ2-3	.	CASSLRLDTDTQYF	TGCGCCAGCAGCTTGCGTCTAGACACAGATACGCAGTATTTT
11	few	TRBV29-1	TRBJ1-2	.	CSVEQNYGYTF	TGCAGCGTTGAACAGAACTATGGCTACACCTTC
15	.	TRBV7-8	TRBJ2-2	.	CASSSTGSKPGELFF	TGTGCCAGCAGCTCGACGGGATCTAAGCCCGGGGAGCTGTTTTTT
14	.	TRBV4-1	TRBJ1-2	.	CASSQEGNIYGYTF	TGCGCCAGCAGCCAAGAGGGCAACATCTATGGCTACACCTTC
17	once	TRBV5-1	TRBJ1-4	.	CASSSTASFATNEKLFF	TGCGCCAGCAGCTCGACAGCATCCTTTGCAACTAATGAAAAACTGTTTTTT
14	.	TRBV2	TRBJ2-5	TRBD1	CASSRTGPQETQYF	TGTGCCAGCAGCAGGACAGGGCCACAAGAGACCCAGTACTTC
17	.	TRBV2	TRBJ2-5	TRBD1	CASSTTDRGVGMETQYF	TGTGCCAGCAGCACTACGGACAGGGGCGTAGGCATGGAGACCCAGTACTTC
16	.	TRBV12-5	TRBJ1-2	TRBD1	CASGLVFPTGLDGYTF	TGTGCTAGTGGTTTGGTTTTCCCGACAGGGCTTGATGGCTACACCTTC
15	.	TRBV23-1	TRBJ2-1	TRBD2	CASSQREALNGEQFF	TGCGCCAGCAGTCAGCGGGAGGCCCTGAACGGTGAGCAGTTCTTC
14	.	TRBV6-5	TRBJ1-6	.	CASRATSHNSPLHF	TGTGCCAGCAGGGCGACATCCCATAATTCACCCCTCCACTTT
12	.	TRBV7-9	TRBJ1-4	.	CASSAQGEKLFF	TGTGCCAGCAGCGCCCAGGGTGAAAAACTGTTTTTT
15	.	TRBV7-9	TRBJ1-5	.	CASSLASSAPTPQHF	TGTGCCAGCAGCTTAGCGAGTTCAGCGCCTACTCCCCAGCATTTT
15	.	TRBV6-6	TRBJ2-7	TRBD1	CASSPYTGGSYEQYF	TGTGCCAGCAGTCCCTACACAGGGGGATCCTACGAGCAGTACTTC
18	.	TRBV19	TRBJ1-4	TRBD1	CASSPRDRGFSTNEKLFF	TGTGCCAGTAGTCCTCGGGACAGGGGGTTTTCCACTAATGAAAAACTGTTTTTT
15	.	TRBV2	TRBJ2-7	TRBD1	CASRVGQGISYEQYF	TGTGCCAGCAGGGTGGGACAGGGTATTTCCTACGAGCAGTACTTC
14	.	TRBV27	TRBJ2-5	TRBD2	CASSLAGGGKTQYF	TGTGCCAGCAGTTTAGCGGGAGGGGGCAAGACCCAGTACTTC
14	once	TRBV28	TRBJ1-5	.	CASSLTVSNQPQHF	TGTGCCAGCAGTTTAACAGTTAGCAATCAGCCCCAGCATTTT
16	.	TRBV19	TRBJ2-1	.	CASSIDHGGSYNEQFF	TGTGCCAGTAGTATAGACCACGGGGGTTCCTACAATGAGCAGTTCTTC
17	.	TRBV10-1	TRBJ2-3	TRBD2	CASSRGGLADSTDTQYF	TGCGCCAGCAGCCGAGGTGGACTAGCGGACAGCACAGATACGCAGTATTTT
14	.	TRBV5-4	TRBJ2-1	.	CASSSTLVNNEQFF	TGTGCCAGCAGCTCCACCTTAGTCAACAATGAGCAGTTCTTC
15	few	TRBV27	TRBJ1-3	.	CASTPTGHSGNTIYF	TGTGCCAGCACGCCCACAGGGCACTCTGGAAACACCATATATTTT
16	.	TRBV4-1	TRBJ2-2	TRBD2	CASSQVLAGNTGELFF	TGCGCCAGCAGCCAAGTTCTAGCGGGGAACACCGGGGAGCTGTTTTTT
13	once	TRBV6-1	TRBJ2-1	.	CASGGKFYNEQFF	TGTGCCAGCGGGGGGAAATTTTACAATGAGCAGTTCTTC
14	.	TRBV2	TRBJ2-7	.	CASKSRDNSYEQYF	TGTGCCAGCAAAAGCAGGGATAACTCCTACGAGCAGTACTTC
14	once	TRBV7-2	TRBJ1-2	.	CASSAQVSNYGYTF	TGTGCCAGCAGCGCACAGGTATCTAACTATGGCTACACCTTC